This T cell receptor (beta chain) comes out of a study of spatial heterogeneity in lung cancer. As for the study in general: PBMC samples from follow-up, where available, were sequenced a median of roughly 2 years after resection.

Time point denoted: blood at routine non-recurrence follow-up after resection. Whole RNA, isolated from tumor, nontumor lung or frozen PBMC, was sequenced without prior sorting. TCRdb fed the 5' RACE reads into MiXCR, producing one record per CDR3 protein. The sample gives some 110,000 distinct CDR3 sequences, over 9% of which show up once; around a sixth is in the top ten. This receptor was taken from a male donor with early-stage non-small cell lung cancer. The specimen was PBMCs, collected at follow-up.

CDR3: CASAGGQDNSPLHF. CDR3 in DNA: TGTGCCAGCGCCGGCGGTCAGGATAATTCACCCCTCCACTTT. The rearrangement links TRBV4-2 to TRBJ1-6; D is unclear. Germline V lookup: CDR1 LGHNA, CDR2 YNFKEQ. V lost 8 bases to trimming and J lost 5 bases, with 13 bases between them. This CDR3 has 14 amino acids.